The rows below give T cell receptor beta chains drawn from one sample of a study of T cell repertoires in cytomegalovirus infection. TCRdb re-analysed the reads in MiXCR, keeping a single row per CDR3 protein. The table has 290,000 or so distinct CDR3 sequences, 25% seen once; the top ten hold about 15%. Sample: PBMCs. Receptors were obtained from a human donor in good health (CMV status not recorded). Some clones in this sample may be carry-over from other donors' samples. Each CDR3 is given with its conserved first and last residue. The D gene is left open where the match is weak.

TRBV7-2	TRBJ2-5	TRBD1	CASSLPRYRGRETQYF
TRBV2	TRBJ1-2	NA	CASSDLAYGYTF
TRBV12-3/TRBV12-4	TRBJ1-6	NA	CASSFSGPLHF
TRBV11-3	TRBJ2-1	NA	CASSLGGLYNEQFF
TRBV7-2	TRBJ2-2	NA	CASRPGGQNTGELFF
TRBV7-2	TRBJ1-5	TRBD1	CASSQTGGVNQPQHF
TRBV29-1	TRBJ1-2	NA	CSVEDIRAGSGYTF
TRBV20-1	TRBJ2-2	NA	CSARDPKHTGELFF
TRBV28	TRBJ2-5	TRBD2	CASSRSGGAGETQYF
TRBV6-2/TRBV6-3	TRBJ2-2	TRBD1	CASRIRQGDTGELFF
TRBV12-3/TRBV12-4	TRBJ2-1	TRBD2	CASSYAGGEQFF
TRBV7-2	TRBJ2-7	TRBD2	CASSLVSWEREGHEQYF
TRBV5-1	TRBJ1-1	TRBD1	CASSPGQGVDSAEAFF
TRBV5-1	TRBJ2-2	NA	CASSLAASGIRPGELFF
TRBV20-1	TRBJ1-1	NA	CSARHQIGRVNTEAFF
TRBV4-3	TRBJ2-7	NA	CTSSQDGGREQYF
TRBV11-2	TRBJ2-2	NA	CASRGAGELFF
TRBV15	TRBJ2-5	NA	CATSRVGVEETQYF
TRBV6-1	TRBJ2-7	TRBD2	CASSELAGGPGEQYF
TRBV6-1	TRBJ1-1	NA	CASSEALRRKAFF